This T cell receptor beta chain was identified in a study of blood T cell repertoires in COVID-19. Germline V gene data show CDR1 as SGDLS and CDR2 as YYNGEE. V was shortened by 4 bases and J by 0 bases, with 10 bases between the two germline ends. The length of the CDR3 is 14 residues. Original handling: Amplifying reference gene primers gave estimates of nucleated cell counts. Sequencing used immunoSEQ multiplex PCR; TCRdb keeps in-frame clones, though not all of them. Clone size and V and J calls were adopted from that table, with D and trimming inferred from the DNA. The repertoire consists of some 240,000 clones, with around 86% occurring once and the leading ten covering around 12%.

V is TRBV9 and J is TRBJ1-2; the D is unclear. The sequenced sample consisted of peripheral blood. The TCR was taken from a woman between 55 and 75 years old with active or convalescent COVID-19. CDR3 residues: CASSPGFSNYGYTF. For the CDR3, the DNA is TGTGCCAGCAGCCCGGGTTTCTCTAACTATGGCTACACCTTC.